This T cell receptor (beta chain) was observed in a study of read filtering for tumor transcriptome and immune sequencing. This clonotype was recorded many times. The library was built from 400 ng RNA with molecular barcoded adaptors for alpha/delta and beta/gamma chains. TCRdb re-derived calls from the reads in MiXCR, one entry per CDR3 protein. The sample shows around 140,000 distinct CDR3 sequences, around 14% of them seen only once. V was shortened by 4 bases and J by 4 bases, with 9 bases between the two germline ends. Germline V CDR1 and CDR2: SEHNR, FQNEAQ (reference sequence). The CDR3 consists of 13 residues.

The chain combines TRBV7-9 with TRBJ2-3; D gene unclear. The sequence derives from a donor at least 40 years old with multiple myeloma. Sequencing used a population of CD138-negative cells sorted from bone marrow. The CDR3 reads CASSSRVPDTQYF. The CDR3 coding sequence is TGTGCCAGCAGCTCCCGTGTCCCAGATACGCAGTATTTT.